At least ten counts were recorded for the clone carrying this TCR beta chain. Its antigen remains unidentified. The source of the sample is a study of T-cell reconstitution after alpha-beta-depleted transplantation in children. The CDR3 is 16 residues long. Per germline, CDR1 SGHTA and CDR2 FQGTGA. J was trimmed by 4 bases and V by 7 bases; bases with no gene match: 11. Unique molecular identifiers were used in preparing the TCRbeta library. TCRdb re-derived calls from the PCR reads in MiXCR, one entry per CDR3 protein. Counted here are 700,000 to 850,000 distinct CDR3 sequences, roughly 15% occurring once; the ten biggest clones make up around 4.5%. The study, taken as a whole, reports: In some patients, recipient T cells and intrathymic progenitors surviving conditioning explained high day-60 diversity. Expanded graft clones numbering several hundred reportedly gave rise to alpha-beta T cells about two months after transplant.

This receptor was obtained from a male patient younger than 18 who had a stem cell transplant for acute lymphoblastic leukemia, so the T cells may come from the graft donor. The sample here was PBMCs, mostly from graft donor cells, taken 360 days after TCRalphabeta/CD19-depleted stem cell transplant. The chain links TRBV7-3 to TRBJ2-1; 9 bases map to TRBD2. The CDR3 region is CASNSPGLASYNEQFF. CDR3 in DNA: TGTGCCAGCAACTCACCCGGACTAGCGTCGTACAATGAGCAGTTCTTC.